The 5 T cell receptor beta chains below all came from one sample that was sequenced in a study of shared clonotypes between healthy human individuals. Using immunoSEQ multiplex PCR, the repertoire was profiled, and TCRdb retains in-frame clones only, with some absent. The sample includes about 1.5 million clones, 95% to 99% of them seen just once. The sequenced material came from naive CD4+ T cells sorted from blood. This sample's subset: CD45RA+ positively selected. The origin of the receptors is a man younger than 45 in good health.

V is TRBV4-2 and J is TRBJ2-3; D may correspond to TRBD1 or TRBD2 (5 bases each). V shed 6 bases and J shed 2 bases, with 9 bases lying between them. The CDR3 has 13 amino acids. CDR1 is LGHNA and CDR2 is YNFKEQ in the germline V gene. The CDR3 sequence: CASRLGVTDTQYF. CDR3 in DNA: TGTGCCAGCAGACTGGGGGTCACAGATACGCAGTATTTT.

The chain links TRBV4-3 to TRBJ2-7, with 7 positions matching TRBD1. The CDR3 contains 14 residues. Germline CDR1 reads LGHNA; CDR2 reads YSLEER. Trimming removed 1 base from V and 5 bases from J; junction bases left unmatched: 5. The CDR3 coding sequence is TGCGCCAGCAGCCAAGCAATGCAGGGGGACGAGCAGTACTTC. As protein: CASSQAMQGDEQYF.

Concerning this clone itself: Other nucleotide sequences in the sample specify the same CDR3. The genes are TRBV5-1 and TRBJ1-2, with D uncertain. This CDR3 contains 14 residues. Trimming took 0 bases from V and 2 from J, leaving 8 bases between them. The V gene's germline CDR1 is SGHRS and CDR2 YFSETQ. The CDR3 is CASSLEAGNYGYTF. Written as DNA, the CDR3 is TGCGCCAGCAGCTTGGAGGCCGGGAACTATGGCTACACCTTC.

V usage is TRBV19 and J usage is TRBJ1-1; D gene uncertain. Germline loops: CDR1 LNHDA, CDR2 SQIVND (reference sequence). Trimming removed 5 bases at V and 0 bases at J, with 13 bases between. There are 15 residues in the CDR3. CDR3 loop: CASSPGIGMNTEAFF. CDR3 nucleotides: TGTGCCAGTAGTCCCGGGATCGGGATGAACACTGAAGCTTTCTTT.

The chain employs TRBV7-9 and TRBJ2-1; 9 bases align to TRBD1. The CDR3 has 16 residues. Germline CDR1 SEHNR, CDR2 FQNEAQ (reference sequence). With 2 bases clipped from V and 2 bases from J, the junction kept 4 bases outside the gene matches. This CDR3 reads CASSLRDRGTYNEQFF. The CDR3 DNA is TGTGCCAGCAGCTTAAGAGACAGGGGGACCTACAATGAGCAGTTCTTC.